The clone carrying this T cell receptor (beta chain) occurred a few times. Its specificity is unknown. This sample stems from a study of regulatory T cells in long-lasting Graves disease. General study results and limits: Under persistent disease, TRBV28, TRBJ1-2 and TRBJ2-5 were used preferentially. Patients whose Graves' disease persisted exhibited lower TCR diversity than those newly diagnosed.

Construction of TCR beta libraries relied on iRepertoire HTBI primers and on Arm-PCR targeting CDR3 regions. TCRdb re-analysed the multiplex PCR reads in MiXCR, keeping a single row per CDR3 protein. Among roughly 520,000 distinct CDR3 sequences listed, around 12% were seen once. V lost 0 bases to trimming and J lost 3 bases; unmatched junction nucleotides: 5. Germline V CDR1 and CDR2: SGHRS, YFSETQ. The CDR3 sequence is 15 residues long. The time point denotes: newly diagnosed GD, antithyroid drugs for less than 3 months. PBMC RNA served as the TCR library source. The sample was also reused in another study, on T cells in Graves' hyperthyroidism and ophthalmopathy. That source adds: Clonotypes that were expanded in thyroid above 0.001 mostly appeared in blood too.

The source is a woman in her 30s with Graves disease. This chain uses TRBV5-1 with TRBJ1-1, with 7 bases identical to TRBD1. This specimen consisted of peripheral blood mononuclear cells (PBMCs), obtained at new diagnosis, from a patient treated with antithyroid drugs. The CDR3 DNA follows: TGCGCCAGCAGCTTGGACGGGACAGCTTACACTGAAGCTTTCTTT. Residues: CASSLDGTAYTEAFF.